Below are 18 T cell receptor beta chains sequenced from a single sample in a study of OX40 agonist ivuxolimab in advanced cancers. Library creation used the immunoSEQ multiplex PCR assay. TCRdb mirrors the immuneACCESS table, restricted to in-frame sequences. Some clones are absent from its copies; in checked studies, under half trace to an unresolved V gene, and the reason for the others is unknown. In all, the sample holds about 50,000 clones, and 90% to 95% of those were seen once. The ten largest account for approximately 4.4% of the sample. This material consisted of CD4+ or CD8+ T cells sorted from blood, taken in a trial of the OX40 agonist ivuxolimab. The receptors derive from an adult with an advanced solid tumor such as melanoma, head and neck, liver or kidney cancer.

The rearrangement joins TRBV18 to TRBJ2-3; TRBD1 agrees at 9 bases. V dropped 0 bases and J dropped 7; count of bases not matched to a gene: 8. CDR1 and CDR2 (germline): KGHSH, LQKENI. The CDR3 contains 16 residues. CDR3 coding DNA: TGTGCCAGCTCACCACCGACGGACAGGGGATACCATACGCAGTATTTT. It codes for CASSPPTDRGYHTQYF.

This sequence joins TRBV28 and TRBJ2-1, with 16 bases matching TRBD2. Looked up from germline, CDR1 is MDHEN and CDR2 is SYDVKM. V was pared by 6 bases and J by 10 bases, with 12 bases of the junction left unmatched. This CDR3 spans 17 amino acids. CDR3 in amino acids: CASSFGTSGRVLGEQFF. The CDR3 coding sequence is TGTGCCAGCAGCTTCGGGACTAGCGGGAGGGTTTTAGGGGAGCAGTTCTTC.

This clone was seen only once. The chain links TRBV13 to TRBJ2-2, with D unresolved. Trimming cost V 7 bases and J 0 bases, with 9 bases left between them. This CDR3 has 14 amino acids. Germline CDR1 PRHDT, CDR2 FYEKMQ (reference sequence). The CDR3 sequence is CASTPHANTGELFF. As DNA, the CDR3 is TGTGCCAGCACCCCCCACGCGAACACCGGGGAGCTGTTTTTT.

V usage is TRBV27 and J usage is TRBJ2-6; D uncertain. Germline V CDR1 and CDR2: MNHEY, SMNVEV (reference sequence). The V end was cut by 8 bases, the J end by 2 bases, with 7 bases between. CDR3 size: 13 residues. The CDR3: CASSIAGANVLTF. In DNA form, the CDR3 reads TGTGCCAGCTCGATCGCTGGGGCCAACGTCCTGACTTTC.

V is TRBV6-6 and J is TRBJ2-7, with D uncertain. V shed 6 bases and J shed 7 bases, with 19 bases lying between them. The CDR3 covers 14 residues. Germline lookup yields CDR1 MNHNY and CDR2 SVGAGI (reference sequence). The DNA of the CDR3 is TGTGCCAGCAGCCGAGATGGGTCCCTGCGGGAGCAGTACGTC. Amino acids: CASSRDGSLREQYV.

The chain uses TRBV6-5 and TRBJ2-1; weak D call: TRBD1 (7 bases). With 0 bases removed from V and 3 bases from J, the gap between germline ends came to 12 bases. The V gene's germline CDR1 is MNHEY and CDR2 SVGAGI. The CDR3 has 16 residues. CDR3 DNA sequence: TGTGCCAGCAGTTACTCGCCCCAGGGGGGCTACAATGAGCAGTTCTTC. Amino acid sequence: CASSYSPQGGYNEQFF.

The chain joins TRBV19 to TRBJ2-7; TRBD2 aligns across 7 bases. V gave up 3 bases and J gave up 9 bases; unmatched junction bases: 14. The CDR3 contains 15 residues. The V gene's germline CDR1 is LNHDA and CDR2 SQIVND (reference sequence). CDR3 coding DNA: TGTGCCAGTAGTATCTTGCTAGCGGAAATACGAGGGCAGTACTTC. The encoded protein is CASSILLAEIRGQYF.

This chain links TRBV19 with TRBJ2-7; either TRBD1 or TRBD2 may fit D (7 bases each). V lost 2 bases and J lost 3, with 14 bases in between. Per germline, CDR1 LNHDA and CDR2 SQIVND (reference sequence). This CDR3 comprises 15 residues. CDR3: CASSIRGGGSYEQYF. The CDR3 coding sequence is TGTGCCAGTAGTATAAGGGGAGGGGGCAGCTACGAGCAGTACTTC. The complete variable domain, with remaining parts taken from reference TRBV19 and TRBJ2-7, reads DGGITQSPKYLFRKEGQNVTLSCEQNLNHDAMYWYRQDPGQGLRLIYYSQIVNDFQKGDIAEGYSVSREKKESFPLTVTSAQKNPTAFYLCASSIRGGGSYEQYFGPGTRLTVT.

V and J are TRBV7-9 and TRBJ2-5; no definite D call. Trimming removed 1 base from V and 2 bases from J, with 5 bases in between. Germline CDR1 and CDR2: SEHNR and FQNEAQ (reference sequence). CDR3 length: 13 residues. CDR3 region: CASSLGGQETQYF. The CDR3 DNA follows: TGTGCCAGCAGCTTAGGCGGACAAGAGACCCAGTACTTC.

This clone turned up a few times. The chain uses TRBV9 and TRBJ2-2, with 11 bases that match TRBD2. The ends lost 5 bases at V and 4 bases at J; junction bases unmatched: 10. The CDR3 contains 17 residues. From germline, CDR1 is SGDLS and CDR2 YYNGEE. CDR3 region: CASSDNLAGGPTGELFF. The CDR3 DNA reads as TGTGCCAGCAGTGATAACTTAGCGGGGGGGCCCACCGGGGAGCTGTTTTTT.

The rearrangement joins TRBV6-5 to TRBJ1-4; D unresolved. There are 15 residues in the CDR3. The V end was cut by 0 bases, the J end by 3 bases, with 8 bases between. CDR1 is MNHEY and CDR2 is SVGAGI in the germline V gene. The CDR3 region is CASSYSGSPNEKLFF. CDR3 DNA sequence: TGTGCCAGCAGTTACTCAGGGTCCCCTAATGAAAAACTGTTTTTT.

The chain uses TRBV4-1 and TRBJ1-1; D gene unclear. Germline V CDR1 and CDR2: MGHRA, YSYEKL. Trimming removed 0 bases at V and 3 bases at J, with 5 bases between. The CDR3 loop spans 13 amino acids. Written as DNA, the CDR3 is TGCGCCAGCAGCCAAGAGGTATACACTGAAGCTTTCTTT. This translates into CASSQEVYTEAFF.

V and J are TRBV6-5 and TRBJ1-1; tentatively, D is TRBD1 (6 bases). V was clipped by 4 bases and J by 4 bases, with 16 bases between them. The V gene's germline CDR1 is MNHEY and CDR2 SVGAGI. The CDR3 extends over 15 amino acids. The CDR3 region has the DNA TGTGCCAGCAGTTCGTACAGGGAGTCGGCCACTGAAGCTTTCTTT. Encoded protein: CASSSYRESATEAFF.

CDR3 in amino acids: CAWSVLGRGLGEKLFF. DNA of the CDR3: TGTGCCTGGAGTGTACTGGGGCGGGGGCTGGGTGAAAAACTGTTTTTT. J is TRBJ1-4 and V is TRBV30; D may be TRBD1 (6 bases). The CDR3 covers 16 residues. Between the trimmed V and J ends, which lost 0 bases and 7 bases, there was a span of 18 bases. Germline CDR1 and CDR2: GTSNPN and SVGIG (reference sequence).

V gene TRBV29-1 combines with J gene TRBJ2-7; 7 nucleotides match TRBD2. This CDR3 region has 15 residues. The V gene's germline CDR1 is SQVTM and CDR2 ANQGSEA. The ends lost 7 bases at V and 4 bases at J; junction bases unmatched: 16. Here the CDR3 reads CSAIQVGTGGYEQYF. CDR3 nucleotide sequence: TGCAGCGCAATTCAGGTCGGGACGGGGGGTTACGAGCAGTACTTC.

The chain combines TRBV27 with TRBJ1-2; D is unclear. CDR1 MNHEY and CDR2 SMNVEV come from the germline V gene (reference sequence). Trimming removed 2 bases from V and 0 bases from J, with 7 bases in between. The CDR3 contains 14 residues. This CDR3 is CASSLQSSNYGYTF. CDR3 DNA sequence: TGTGCCAGCAGTTTACAGTCCTCTAACTATGGCTACACCTTC.

The chain uses TRBV9 and TRBJ2-5; a possible D gene is TRBD1 (6 bases). The CDR3 loop spans 16 amino acids. Germline CDR1 is SGDLS and CDR2 is YYNGEE. Trimming cost V 4 bases and J 5 bases, with 21 bases left between them. The CDR3 region has the DNA TGTGCCAGCAGCCCAGGGACACTCCCCAGTGGGGAGACCCAGTACTTC. This translates into CASSPGTLPSGETQYF.

V is TRBV4-1 and J is TRBJ2-3; TRBD2 agrees at 10 bases. This CDR3 has 17 residues. Germline assignment: CDR1 MGHRA and CDR2 YSYEKL. V dropped 5 bases and J dropped 2; count of bases not matched to a gene: 10. CDR3: CASSSRGSGGNTDTQYF. The CDR3, as DNA: TGCGCCAGCAGCTCTCGGGGTAGCGGGGGGAACACAGATACGCAGTATTTT.